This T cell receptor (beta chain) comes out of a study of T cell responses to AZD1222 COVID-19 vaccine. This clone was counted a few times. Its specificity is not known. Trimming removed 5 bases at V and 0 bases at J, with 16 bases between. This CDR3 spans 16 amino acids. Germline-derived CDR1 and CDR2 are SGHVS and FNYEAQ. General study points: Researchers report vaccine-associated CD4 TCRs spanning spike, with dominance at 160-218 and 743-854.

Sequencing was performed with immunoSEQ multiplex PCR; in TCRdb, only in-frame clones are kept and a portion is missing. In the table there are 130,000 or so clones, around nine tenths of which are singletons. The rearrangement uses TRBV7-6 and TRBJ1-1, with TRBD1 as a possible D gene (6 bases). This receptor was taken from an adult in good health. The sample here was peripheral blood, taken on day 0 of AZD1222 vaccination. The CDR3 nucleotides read TGTGCCAGCAGCGAAGGACAGAGGGGCGTGAACACTGAAGCTTTCTTT. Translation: CASSEGQRGVNTEAFF.